This entry lists 19 T cell receptor beta chains sequenced from one sample in a study of cytotoxic CD8 clonotypes in ibrutinib-treated CLL. Assay used: immunoSEQ multiplex PCR; TCRdb lists only in-frame clones, some missing. Of under 150,000 clones in the sample, around 84% were seen once. Sample: PBMCs, taken after 24 months of ibrutinib treatment. These receptor sequences come from a human donor with chronic lymphocytic leukemia.

This chain joins TRBV27 and TRBJ2-1; 9 nucleotides agree with TRBD1. There are 17 residues in the CDR3. The germline V gene encodes CDR1 MNHEY and CDR2 SMNVEV (reference sequence). V lost 2 bases to trimming and J lost 6 bases; unmatched junction nucleotides: 11. CDR3 bases: TGTGCCAGCAGTTTAGGATCCGGGACAGGGCTGATCAATGAGCAGTTCTTC. This translates into CASSLGSGTGLINEQFF.

V gene TRBV30 combines with J gene TRBJ2-5, with 8 nucleotides matching TRBD2. CDR1 is GTSNPN and CDR2 is SVGIG in the germline V gene (reference sequence). Trimming cost V 2 bases and J 4 bases; bases outside gene matches: 3. The CDR3 loop spans 13 amino acids. Written as DNA, the CDR3 is TGTGCCTGGAGTAGCGGGGGACGAGAGACCCAGTACTTC. It encodes CAWSSGGRETQYF.

The chain uses TRBV5-6 and TRBJ1-2, with 7 positions matching TRBD1. V lost 0 bases and J lost 1; bases outside the gene matches: 3. The CDR3 contains 15 residues. The germline V gene encodes CDR1 SGHDT and CDR2 YYEEEE. CDR3 DNA: TGTGCCAGCAGCTTGGGACAGGGTTTTAACTATGGCTACACCTTC. Its protein is CASSLGQGFNYGYTF. Full variable domain (remainder filled in from reference TRBV5-6 and TRBJ1-2): DAGVTQSPTHLIKTRGQQVTLRCSPKSGHDTVSWYQQALGQGPQFIFQYYEEEERQRGNFPDRFSGHQFPNYSSELNVNALLLGDSALYLCASSLGQGFNYGYTFGSGTRLTVV.

The V and J genes are TRBV5-5 and TRBJ2-7; a possible D gene is TRBD2 (7 bases). The ends were cut back, 0 bases at V and 3 bases at J, with 10 bases in the middle. This CDR3 region has 14 residues. Looked up from germline, CDR1 is SGHKS and CDR2 is YYEKEE (reference sequence). The CDR3 is CASSLEGGHYEQYF. DNA for the CDR3: TGTGCCAGCAGCTTGGAGGGGGGGCACTACGAGCAGTACTTC.

V is TRBV25-1 and J is TRBJ2-1, with D perhaps matching TRBD2 (6 bases). Trimming removed 6 bases at V and 7 bases at J, with 10 bases between. The CDR3 has 12 residues. CDR1 is MGHDK and CDR2 is SYGVNS in the germline V gene. Written as DNA, the CDR3 is TGTGCCAGCAGCCTTGGGGGGAATGAGCAGTTCTTC. This gives the protein CASSLGGNEQFF.

The table lists this clone with a count of one. Here the CDR3 DNA reads TGTGCCAGCAGCTTCCGGCAGGGTGGCTACACCTTC. Residues: CASSFRQGGYTF. This chain links TRBV5-6 with TRBJ1-2, with a weak D call TRBD1 (5 bases). Trimming pared 2 bases from V and 7 bases from J, leaving 9 bases between. There are 12 residues in the CDR3. Germline V lookup: CDR1 SGHDT, CDR2 YYEEEE. Variable domain in full (rest from reference TRBV5-6 and TRBJ1-2): DAGVTQSPTHLIKTRGQQVTLRCSPKSGHDTVSWYQQALGQGPQFIFQYYEEEERQRGNFPDRFSGHQFPNYSSELNVNALLLGDSALYLCASSFRQGGYTFGSGTRLTVV.

The CDR3 region has the DNA TGTGCCAGCAGTGAAGCTAGCGGGGGGGCCACAGATACGCAGTATTTT. Translated, it gives CASSEASGGATDTQYF. The V and J genes are TRBV6-1 and TRBJ2-3; TRBD2 agrees at 11 bases. After removal of 0 bases from V and 2 bases from J, the junction contained 1 base not matched to a gene. CDR3 length: 16 residues. Germline V CDR1 and CDR2: MNHNS, SASEGT.

The chain links TRBV7-9 to TRBJ1-5; no definite D call. Germline CDR1 reads SEHNR; CDR2 reads FQNEAQ (reference sequence). The ends were cut back, 1 base at V and 2 bases at J, with 6 bases in the middle. This CDR3 contains 14 residues. CDR3 DNA: TGTGCCAGCAGCTTAGGGGTAGGCAATCAGCCCCAGCATTTT. Residues: CASSLGVGNQPQHF.

The genes are TRBV27 and TRBJ2-7; 10 bases are a match to TRBD2. With 0 bases clipped from V and 2 bases from J, the junction kept 4 bases outside the gene matches. The germline V gene encodes CDR1 MNHEY and CDR2 SMNVEV (reference sequence). The length of the CDR3 is 16 residues. CDR3: CASSLSPLAGPYEQYF. The CDR3 bases are TGTGCCAGCAGTTTATCTCCACTAGCGGGGCCCTACGAGCAGTACTTC.

This chain connects TRBV4-3 to TRBJ2-3; a weak D match, TRBD1 (6 bases). The CDR3 extends over 16 amino acids. V shed 4 bases and J shed 2 bases, with 16 bases lying between them. The germline V gene encodes CDR1 LGHNA and CDR2 YSLEER. The CDR3 spells CASSPKQGSATDTQYF. CDR3 DNA: TGCGCCAGCAGCCCGAAGCAGGGGTCAGCCACAGATACGCAGTATTTT.

This chain joins TRBV4-3 and TRBJ2-1; 7 bases are shared with TRBD2. Germline trimming cut 1 base from V and 3 bases from J; bases unmatched to any gene: 6. The CDR3 is 16 amino acids. Germline CDR1 LGHNA, CDR2 YSLEER. Here the CDR3 DNA reads TGCGCCAGCAGCCAAGCCAGCGGGGAAATCTACAATGAGCAGTTCTTC. The encoded protein is CASSQASGEIYNEQFF.

The chain is built from TRBV27 and TRBJ2-1; unclear D gene. Germline V gives CDR1 MNHEY, CDR2 SMNVEV (reference sequence). Trimming took off 6 bases at V and 5 bases at J, with 23 bases between the two ends. This CDR3 is built from 17 residues. The DNA for the CDR3 is TGTGCCAGCAGGAGATACCGATCAGATTCTACCGACAATGAGCAGTTCTTC. This translates into CASRRYRSDSTDNEQFF.

This clone was detected only a few times. V gene TRBV5-1 combines with J gene TRBJ2-2; 10 positions agree with TRBD1. After removal of 4 bases from V and 6 bases from J, the junction contained 6 bases not matched to a gene. The CDR3 loop spans 15 amino acids. Germline assignment: CDR1 SGHRS and CDR2 YFSETQ. CDR3 nucleotides: TGCGCCAGCAGCCCGGGGACAGGGGAGGCCGGGGAGCTGTTTTTT. Translation gives CASSPGTGEAGELFF.

This clone has more than one count but fewer than ten. The V call is TRBV4-1, the J call TRBJ2-7, with 9 bases that match TRBD1. There are 14 residues in the CDR3. J was trimmed by 5 bases and V by 7 bases; bases with no gene match: 9. In germline, CDR1 is MGHRA, CDR2 YSYEKL. The CDR3 spells CASKAGTGRNEQYF. The CDR3, as DNA: TGCGCCAGCAAAGCGGGGACAGGGCGGAACGAGCAGTACTTC.

J is TRBJ1-5 and V is TRBV5-8; a possible D gene is TRBD1 (6 bases). The CDR3 has 14 amino acids. Germline lookup yields CDR1 SGHTS and CDR2 YDEGEE. Trimming left V 0 bases short and J 2 bases short, with 6 bases between. In nucleotides, the CDR3 is TGTGCCAGCAGCTTGGACAGGGGCAATCAGCCCCAGCATTTT. Residues: CASSLDRGNQPQHF.

The count of this clone is one. This rearrangement joins TRBV11-3 to TRBJ1-3; D call uncertain. CDR3 length equals 15 residues. V was clipped by 0 bases and J by 2 bases, with 8 bases between them. Germline CDR1 SGHNT, CDR2 YENEEA. This chain's CDR3 is CASSLDGPTGNTIYF. CDR3 nucleotide sequence: TGTGCCAGCAGCTTAGACGGCCCCACTGGAAACACCATATATTTT.

This clone was recorded once. V usage is TRBV30 and J usage is TRBJ2-7; TRBD2 matches at 7 bases. The CDR3 runs to 13 residues. J gave up 3 bases and V 5 bases, and 7 bases lay outside the gene matches. CDR1 and CDR2 from the germline V gene are GTSNPN and SVGIG (reference sequence). CDR3 in DNA: TGTGCCTGGTCAACACTAGCGCTCTACGAGCAGTACTTC. Translation gives CAWSTLALYEQYF.

The V call is TRBV10-3, the J call TRBJ1-1; TRBD1 aligns across 10 bases. Trimming at V came to 4 bases and at J to 4 bases, leaving 3 bases not matched to a gene. The CDR3 extends over 14 amino acids. Germline CDR1 ENHRY, CDR2 SYGVKD. This CDR3 is CAISGDRGSTEAFF. CDR3 nucleotide sequence: TGTGCCATCAGTGGGGACAGGGGATCCACTGAAGCTTTCTTT.

This sequence joins TRBV29-1 and TRBJ1-1; 8 nucleotides align to TRBD1. Germline lookup yields CDR1 SQVTM and CDR2 ANQGSEA. V trimming: 7 bases; J trimming: 1 base; junction bases outside the gene matches: 5. The CDR3 is made up of 13 amino acids. The DNA for the CDR3 is TGCAGCGGGGGGGACAGGCCGAACACTGAAGCTTTCTTT. Its protein is CSGGDRPNTEAFF. The whole variable domain, remainder taken from reference TRBV29-1 and TRBJ1-1, is SAVISQKPSRDICQRGTSLTIQCQVDSQVTMMFWYRQQPGQSLTLIATANQGSEATYESGFVIDKFPISRPNLTFSTLTVSNMSPEDSSIYLCSGGDRPNTEAFFGQGTRLTVV.